Shown below are 8 T cell receptor beta chains from a single sample sequenced in a study of T cells in tumors after PD-1 blockade. Libraries were prepared by immunoSEQ multiplex PCR; TCRdb keeps only in-frame clonotypes and omits some of them. The data hold roughly 49,000 clones, with roughly 80% observed a single time. This specimen consisted of PBMCs, obtained before anti-PD-1 treatment. These TCRs come from a human donor with basal cell carcinoma.

The rearrangement joins TRBV5-6 to TRBJ1-5; D uncertain. CDR3 length: 16 amino acids. Trimming pared 2 bases from V and 3 bases from J, leaving 15 bases between. From germline, CDR1 is SGHDT and CDR2 YYEEEE. This CDR3 reads CASSFGSVNDNQPQHF. Written as DNA, the CDR3 is TGTGCCAGCAGCTTCGGCAGCGTAAACGACAATCAGCCCCAGCATTTT.

The V call is TRBV10-2, the J call TRBJ2-1; 11 bases agree with TRBD2. V trimming: 4 bases; J trimming: 7 bases; junction bases outside the gene matches: 3. The length of the CDR3 is 14 residues. The germline V gene has CDR1 WSHSY and CDR2 SAAADI. CDR3 nucleotides: TGCGCCAGCAGTGGGGGACTAGCGGATAATGAGCAGTTCTTC. Amino acid sequence: CASSGGLADNEQFF.

CDR3 nucleotides: TGTGCCAGCACCACCAACCCGGGGCGGGGGGGACGTTCCTACGAGCAGTACTTC. It codes for CASTTNPGRGGRSYEQYF. The chain employs TRBV7-9 and TRBJ2-7, with 9 bases identical to TRBD2. Germline assignment: CDR1 SEHNR and CDR2 FQNEAQ (reference sequence). The CDR3 totals 18 residues. J was trimmed by 1 base and V by 7 bases; bases with no gene match: 17.

DNA for the CDR3: TGTGCCAGCAGACGGACTAGCGGGGTGTCCGATACGCAGTATTTT. Its protein is CASRRTSGVSDTQYF. The chain combines TRBV6-5 with TRBJ2-3; 12 positions agree with TRBD2. Germline loops: CDR1 MNHEY, CDR2 SVGAGI. The CDR3 length is 15 residues. Trimming removed 6 bases from V and 6 bases from J; junction bases left unmatched: 7.

The chain links TRBV14 to TRBJ1-2; no reliable D call. The CDR3 sequence is 13 residues long. The germline V and J ends were trimmed by 4 bases and 4 bases, with 10 bases remaining between them. CDR1 is SGHDN, CDR2 FVKESK, per germline. CDR3 bases: TGTGCCAGCAGCCCCCAGGCTGGCTATGGCTACACCTTC. Its translation: CASSPQAGYGYTF. The whole variable domain, filled in from reference TRBV14 and TRBJ1-2, reads EAGVTQFPSHSVIEKGQTVTLRCDPISGHDNLYWYRRVMGKEIKFLLHFVKESKQDESGMPNNRFLAERTGGTYSTLKVQPAELEDSGVYFCASSPQAGYGYTFGSGTRLTVV.

The chain has TRBV28 and TRBJ2-7, with TRBD1 matching 7 bases. The CDR3 covers 14 residues. The V gene end was trimmed by 5 bases and the J gene end by 7 bases; junction bases not matched to a gene: 11. Germline CDR1 reads MDHEN; CDR2 reads SYDVKM. The CDR3 nucleotides are TGTGCCAGCAGTACCACAGGGGAGATAGTGGAGCAGTACTTC. Amino acids: CASSTTGEIVEQYF.

For this clone: A single base separates this from a much larger clone, so it may be a read error. The chain is built from TRBV14 and TRBJ1-1; D unclear. The V gene's germline CDR1 is SGHDN and CDR2 FVKESK. This CDR3 region has 12 residues. Trimming shortened V by 2 bases and J by 0 bases, and 1 base separated the two germline ends. CDR3 bases: TGTGCCAGCAGCCAAATGAACACTGAAGCTTTCTTT. Its protein product is CASSQMNTEAFF. Combining the CDR3 with reference TRBV14 and TRBJ1-1 gives the whole variable domain EAGVTQFPSHSVIEKGQTVTLRCDPISGHDNLYWYRRVMGKEIKFLLHFVKESKQDESGMPNNRFLAERTGGTYSTLKVQPAELEDSGVYFCASSQMNTEAFFGQGTRLTVV.

This clone was counted a single time. The V gene is TRBV7-9, the J gene TRBJ2-5; D ambiguous. This CDR3 contains 14 residues. The V end lost 0 bases, the J end lost 5 bases, and 10 bases lay between the germline ends. Germline assignment: CDR1 SEHNR and CDR2 FQNEAQ (reference sequence). The CDR3 sequence: CASSLALGGETQYF. The DNA for the CDR3 is TGTGCCAGCAGCTTAGCGCTAGGCGGTGAGACCCAGTACTTC.